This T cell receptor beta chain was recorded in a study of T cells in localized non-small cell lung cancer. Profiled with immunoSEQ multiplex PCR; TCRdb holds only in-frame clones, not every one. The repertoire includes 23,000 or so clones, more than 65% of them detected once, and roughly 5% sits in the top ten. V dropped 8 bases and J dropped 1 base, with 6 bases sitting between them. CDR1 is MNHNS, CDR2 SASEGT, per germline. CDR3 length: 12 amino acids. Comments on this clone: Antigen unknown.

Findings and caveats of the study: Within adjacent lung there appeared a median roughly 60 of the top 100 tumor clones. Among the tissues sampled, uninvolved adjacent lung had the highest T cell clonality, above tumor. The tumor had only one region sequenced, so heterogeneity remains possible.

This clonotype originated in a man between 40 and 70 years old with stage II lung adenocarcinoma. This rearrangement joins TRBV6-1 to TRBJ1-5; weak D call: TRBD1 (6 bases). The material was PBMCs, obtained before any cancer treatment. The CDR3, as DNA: TGTGCCAGCGGACAGAGCAATCAGCCCCAGCATTTT. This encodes CASGQSNQPQHF.